This TCR beta chain was identified during a study of identical twins. As concerns this clonotype: What it binds is not known.

General observations from the study: Recombination models fit unrelated individuals' TCR alpha sharing but underestimated twins'. A lower insertion count was a feature of abundant cord blood beta clonotypes, with no such feature in memory repertoires.

Unique molecular identifiers were present on the cDNA, and a universal primer site came from template switching. TCRdb re-derived calls from the 5' RACE reads in MiXCR, one entry per CDR3 protein. The table lists just under 550,000 distinct CDR3 sequences, about 15% of them singletons. The CDR3 spans 13 residues. The ends were cut back, 4 bases at V and 1 base at J, with 9 bases in the middle. Germline V lookup: CDR1 SQVTM, CDR2 ANQGSEA. Every sampled donor was Caucasian and healthy. This same sample was also taken into another study, of yellow fever vaccine responses in identical twins.

The source is a woman under 30 in good health. This rearrangement joins TRBV29-1 to TRBJ2-3; tentatively, D is TRBD2 (5 bases). The sample comprised CD4+ T cells sorted from blood. The CDR3 loop is CSVASGGTDTQYF. The CDR3 nucleotides are TGCAGCGTTGCCAGCGGAGGCACAGATACGCAGTATTTT.